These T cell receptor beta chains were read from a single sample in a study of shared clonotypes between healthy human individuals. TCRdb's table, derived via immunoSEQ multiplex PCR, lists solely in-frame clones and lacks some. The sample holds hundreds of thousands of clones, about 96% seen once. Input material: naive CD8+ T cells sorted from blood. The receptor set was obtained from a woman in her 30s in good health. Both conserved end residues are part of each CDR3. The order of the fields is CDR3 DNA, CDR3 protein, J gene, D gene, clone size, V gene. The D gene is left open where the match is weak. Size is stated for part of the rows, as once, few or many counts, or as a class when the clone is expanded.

CDR3 DNA: TGTGCCACGATGCGGACAGGCTCCTACAATGAGCAGTTCTTC; CDR3 protein: CATMRTGSYNEQFF; J gene: TRBJ2-1; D gene: TRBD1; clone size: NA; V gene: TRBV28
CDR3 DNA: TGTGCCAGCAGTGCCTTGACAGGGGGGAACACTGAAGCTTTCTTT; CDR3 protein: CASSALTGGNTEAFF; J gene: TRBJ1-1; D gene: TRBD1; clone size: NA; V gene: TRBV2
CDR3 DNA: TGTGCCAGCAGCTTTGGACGGACGTACGAGCAGTACTTC; CDR3 protein: CASSFGRTYEQYF; J gene: TRBJ2-7; D gene: NA; clone size: NA; V gene: TRBV27
CDR3 DNA: TGTGCCAGCGAAGGGCAGGGTGATTCACCCCTCCACTTT; CDR3 protein: CASEGQGDSPLHF; J gene: TRBJ1-6; D gene: NA; clone size: once; V gene: TRBV28
CDR3 DNA: TGTGCCAGCAGTGACTCGGGGGCGGGCACTGAAGCTTTCTTT; CDR3 protein: CASSDSGAGTEAFF; J gene: TRBJ1-1; D gene: NA; clone size: NA; V gene: TRBV2
CDR3 DNA: TGCAGCGTTGAAGACATTATAGCGGGAGAGGTTCGAGAGACCCAGTACTTC; CDR3 protein: CSVEDIIAGEVRETQYF; J gene: TRBJ2-5; D gene: TRBD2; clone size: NA; V gene: TRBV29-1
CDR3 DNA: TGTGCCTGGAGTGTAGGATTCGGGGTTATGAACACTGAAGCTTTCTTT; CDR3 protein: CAWSVGFGVMNTEAFF; J gene: TRBJ1-1; D gene: NA; clone size: NA; V gene: TRBV30
CDR3 DNA: TGTGCCAGCAGCTACAGGGGGCAGCCCTATGGCTACACCTTC; CDR3 protein: CASSYRGQPYGYTF; J gene: TRBJ1-2; D gene: TRBD1; clone size: NA; V gene: TRBV28
CDR3 DNA: TGTGCCAGCACCTCACCGGGACACTCCTACGAGCAGTACTTC; CDR3 protein: CASTSPGHSYEQYF; J gene: TRBJ2-7; D gene: NA; clone size: NA; V gene: TRBV7-6
CDR3 DNA: TGTGCCAGCAGCTTAGGGGCAGAGCCTCTCTCTGGAAACACCATATATTTT; CDR3 protein: CASSLGAEPLSGNTIYF; J gene: TRBJ1-3; D gene: NA; clone size: NA; V gene: TRBV7-6
CDR3 DNA: TGTGCCAGCAGTCCTAGCGGGAGAGGAATCTGGGACGAGCAGTACTTC; CDR3 protein: CASSPSGRGIWDEQYF; J gene: TRBJ2-7; D gene: TRBD2; clone size: NA; V gene: TRBV28
CDR3 DNA: TGTGCCAGCGGACCTTCGGGCTCCTACGAGCAGTACTTC; CDR3 protein: CASGPSGSYEQYF; J gene: TRBJ2-7; D gene: NA; clone size: NA; V gene: TRBV2
CDR3 DNA: TGTGCCAGCAGTTTATGGTCCAGCGGAAACACAGATACGCAGTATTTT; CDR3 protein: CASSLWSSGNTDTQYF; J gene: TRBJ2-3; D gene: NA; clone size: NA; V gene: TRBV27
CDR3 DNA: TGTGCCACTCTGGACAGGGCAACCTACGAGCAGTACTTC; CDR3 protein: CATLDRATYEQYF; J gene: TRBJ2-7; D gene: TRBD1; clone size: NA; V gene: TRBV19
CDR3 DNA: TGTGCCAGCAGTGACTCAGTATCCTACGAGCAGTACTTC; CDR3 protein: CASSDSVSYEQYF; J gene: TRBJ2-7; D gene: NA; clone size: NA; V gene: TRBV25-1
CDR3 DNA: TGTGCCAGCAGGGGTAACAGGGGCGGCCAGCCCCAGCATTTT; CDR3 protein: CASRGNRGGQPQHF; J gene: TRBJ1-5; D gene: TRBD1; clone size: NA; V gene: TRBV2
CDR3 DNA: TGTGCCAGCAGGGGCAGAGTATCTGAAGCTTTCTTT; CDR3 protein: CASRGRVSEAFF; J gene: TRBJ1-1; D gene: NA; clone size: NA; V gene: TRBV6-1
CDR3 DNA: TGTGCCAGCAGCACCAGGGACAGGCCCTCCTACGAGCAGTACTTC; CDR3 protein: CASSTRDRPSYEQYF; J gene: TRBJ2-7; D gene: TRBD1; clone size: NA; V gene: TRBV11-2
CDR3 DNA: TGTGCCAGTAGTATGACGGTACTTTATGGCTACACCTTC; CDR3 protein: CASSMTVLYGYTF; J gene: TRBJ1-2; D gene: NA; clone size: NA; V gene: TRBV19
CDR3 DNA: TGCGCCAGCAGCGAGATTTGGGGCCAGGACACAGATACGCAGTATTTT; CDR3 protein: CASSEIWGQDTDTQYF; J gene: TRBJ2-3; D gene: NA; clone size: NA; V gene: TRBV10-1
CDR3 DNA: TGTGCCAGCAGCCAATGGTCGGGAGCGAACAATGAGCAGTTCTTC; CDR3 protein: CASSQWSGANNEQFF; J gene: TRBJ2-1; D gene: NA; clone size: NA; V gene: TRBV11-3
CDR3 DNA: TGTGCCAGCAGTTTCCTCCCCTCGACCGGGACTAGCAGCTCCTACGAGCAGTACTTC; CDR3 protein: CASSFLPSTGTSSSYEQYF; J gene: TRBJ2-7; D gene: TRBD2; clone size: NA; V gene: TRBV28
CDR3 DNA: TGTGCCAGCTCACCCCCCGGAGCTTCTGAGCAGTTCTTC; CDR3 protein: CASSPPGASEQFF; J gene: TRBJ2-1; D gene: NA; clone size: NA; V gene: TRBV18
CDR3 DNA: TGTGCCAGTATGCTCCTCAATGAGCAGTTCTTC; CDR3 protein: CASMLLNEQFF; J gene: TRBJ2-1; D gene: NA; clone size: NA; V gene: TRBV19
CDR3 DNA: TGTGCCAAAAAGAGCGGGAGGGGAAGCACAGATACGCAGTATTTT; CDR3 protein: CAKKSGRGSTDTQYF; J gene: TRBJ2-3; D gene: TRBD2; clone size: NA; V gene: TRBV2
CDR3 DNA: TGTGCCAGCAGCCCCCCAGTTTGGCGGGAGGGGGACTACGAGCAGTACTTC; CDR3 protein: CASSPPVWREGDYEQYF; J gene: TRBJ2-7; D gene: TRBD2; clone size: NA; V gene: TRBV7-2
CDR3 DNA: TGTGCCAGCTCACCATCAAGGGGGGACACTGAAGCTTTCTTT; CDR3 protein: CASSPSRGDTEAFF; J gene: TRBJ1-1; D gene: NA; clone size: NA; V gene: TRBV18
CDR3 DNA: TGCAGCGTTGCCCCGACCGGGTTAACAAGCACAGATACGCAGTATTTT; CDR3 protein: CSVAPTGLTSTDTQYF; J gene: TRBJ2-3; D gene: NA; clone size: NA; V gene: TRBV29-1
CDR3 DNA: TGTGCCAGCACCCAACCCGTGGGAGGGACCAATGAGCAGTTCTTC; CDR3 protein: CASTQPVGGTNEQFF; J gene: TRBJ2-1; D gene: TRBD2; clone size: NA; V gene: TRBV28
CDR3 DNA: TGCGCCAGCAGCTCTAGCACAGATACGCAGTATTTT; CDR3 protein: CASSSSTDTQYF; J gene: TRBJ2-3; D gene: NA; clone size: NA; V gene: TRBV5-1
CDR3 DNA: TGTGCCAGCAGTCCTACAGCGGGAGTGGTAGAGCAGTACTTC; CDR3 protein: CASSPTAGVVEQYF; J gene: TRBJ2-7; D gene: TRBD2; clone size: NA; V gene: TRBV27
CDR3 DNA: TGTGCCAGCAGGGACAGGGATTCCGGGGCCAACGTCCTGACTTTC; CDR3 protein: CASRDRDSGANVLTF; J gene: TRBJ2-6; D gene: TRBD1; clone size: NA; V gene: TRBV25-1
CDR3 DNA: TGTGCCAGCAGCTCCTGGGAAGAGGGCAGGGCAGGGGGCAATCAGCCCCAGCATTTT; CDR3 protein: CASSSWEEGRAGGNQPQHF; J gene: TRBJ1-5; D gene: NA; clone size: NA; V gene: TRBV27
CDR3 DNA: TGTGCCAGCAGAGAAGCTCACGAGCAGTACTTC; CDR3 protein: CASREAHEQYF; J gene: TRBJ2-7; D gene: NA; clone size: NA; V gene: TRBV2
CDR3 DNA: TGTGCCAGTAGGTCCAGGCTGCAAGAGACCCAGTACTTC; CDR3 protein: CASRSRLQETQYF; J gene: TRBJ2-5; D gene: NA; clone size: NA; V gene: TRBV7-6
CDR3 DNA: TGTGCCAGCAGTTCCATAAGCGGGAGAACCGACAATGAGCAGTTCTTC; CDR3 protein: CASSSISGRTDNEQFF; J gene: TRBJ2-1; D gene: TRBD2; clone size: NA; V gene: TRBV28
CDR3 DNA: TGTGCCAGCAGTGAATGGGGTAGGCACAGCATGAACACTGAAGCTTTCTTT; CDR3 protein: CASSEWGRHSMNTEAFF; J gene: TRBJ1-1; D gene: NA; clone size: NA; V gene: TRBV2
CDR3 DNA: TGCGCCAGCAGCCAAGATAGGGGTTCCGGCTACACCTTC; CDR3 protein: CASSQDRGSGYTF; J gene: TRBJ1-2; D gene: NA; clone size: NA; V gene: TRBV4-1